The T cell receptor beta chain under discussion was sequenced for a study of blood T cell repertoires in COVID-19. Study in general: COVID-19 samples from acute and convalescent phases originated in the United States, Italy and Spain. PBMCs, B-cell-depleted T cells, or T cells provided the cDNA or gDNA that made up the material.

In the original processing: Cell counts per sample came from amplifying reference gene primers. The protocol was immunoSEQ multiplex PCR, while the TCRdb copy is restricted to in-frame clones and leaves out a portion. For V, J and clone size, that table is used; D and trimming come from the DNA. This table has roughly 250,000 clones, about 80% appearing once. Per germline, CDR1 SNHLY and CDR2 FYNNEI. V lost 5 bases and J lost 10; bases outside the gene matches: 11. This CDR3 spans 15 amino acids. Material: peripheral blood. The source is an elderly woman with acute or convalescent COVID-19. The chain couples TRBV2 to TRBJ1-6, with TRBD1 matching over 7 bases. CDR3 sequence (DNA): TGTGCCAGCAGTCGACTACAGGGGAAGGGATCACCCCTCCACTTT. This codes for CASSRLQGKGSPLHF.